These 9 T cell receptor beta chains originate from one sample sequenced in a study of T-cell reconstitution after alpha-beta-depleted transplantation in children. Preparation of the TCRbeta library used unique molecular identifiers. TCRdb called the PCR reads again in MiXCR, with one record for every CDR3 protein. The table lists about 540,000 distinct CDR3 sequences, about 16% of them singletons, with roughly 3.3% in the top ten. The material sequenced was PBMCs from the stem cell graft donor, taken from the stem cell graft. The receptors stem from a human donor who donated a stem cell graft to a child with acute lymphoblastic leukemia.

In DNA form, the CDR3 reads TGCAGTGTCCTGCGGGGCACTGAAGCTTTCTTT. Protein sequence: CSVLRGTEAFF. The chain links TRBV20-1 to TRBJ1-1, with unresolved D. Germline-derived CDR1 and CDR2 are DFQATT and SNEGSKA (reference sequence). V was cut by 7 bases and J by 4 bases, with 10 bases left in between. The CDR3 runs 11 residues.

The chain has TRBV5-1 and TRBJ2-7, with TRBD1 identical over 7 bases. Trimming cost V 4 bases and J 5 bases; bases outside gene matches: 12. CDR3 length equals 15 residues. Germline V lookup: CDR1 SGHRS, CDR2 YFSETQ. CDR3 protein: CASSPATTGNNEQYF. In DNA form, the CDR3 reads TGCGCCAGCAGCCCCGCGACGACAGGGAACAACGAGCAGTACTTC.

The V and J genes are TRBV13 and TRBJ1-6; D remains unclear. V was clipped by 5 bases and J by 3 bases, with 20 bases between them. CDR3 length equals 18 residues. Germline loops: CDR1 PRHDT, CDR2 FYEKMQ (reference sequence). CDR3 sequence: CASSSYTVTGYYNSPLHF. CDR3 coding DNA: TGTGCCAGCAGCAGCTACACGGTGACGGGGTACTATAATTCACCCCTCCACTTT.

This clonotype has more than one count but fewer than ten. The chain is built from TRBV30 and TRBJ2-5; the match to TRBD1 covers 8 bases. V lost 2 bases to trimming and J lost 4 bases; unmatched junction nucleotides: 6. The V gene's germline CDR1 is GTSNPN and CDR2 SVGIG (reference sequence). CDR3 length: 14 residues. Written as DNA, the CDR3 is TGTGCCTGGAGTACAGGGGGAGGAGGAGAGACCCAGTACTTC. This gives the protein CAWSTGGGGETQYF.

Many counts were recorded for this clonotype. V usage is TRBV30 and J usage is TRBJ2-3; D is tentatively TRBD1 or TRBD2 (5 bases each). The V gene lost 2 bases and the J gene lost 3 bases, with 12 bases spanning the gap. CDR3 length: 14 amino acids. Germline V gives CDR1 GTSNPN, CDR2 SVGIG (reference sequence). The CDR3 sequence is CAWSSPGRTDTQYF. The CDR3 DNA is TGTGCCTGGAGTTCGCCAGGGAGAACAGATACGCAGTATTTT.

This clonotype was seen ten or more times. The chain links TRBV20-1 to TRBJ1-6; D gene uncertain. The germline V and J ends were trimmed by 4 bases and 3 bases, with 7 bases remaining between them. The length of the CDR3 is 13 residues. Germline CDR1 and CDR2: DFQATT and SNEGSKA (reference sequence). CDR3 DNA: TGCAGTGCTAATAGTTTCTATAATTCACCCCTCCACTTT. Encoded protein: CSANSFYNSPLHF.

This clonotype was observed a handful of times. The rearrangement links TRBV20-1 to TRBJ2-7; D perhaps matches TRBD2 (5 bases). The germline gives CDR1 DFQATT, CDR2 SNEGSKA (reference sequence). The CDR3 length is 14 residues. V dropped 6 bases and J dropped 0 bases, with 15 bases sitting between them. The CDR3 spells CSANSPGSSYEQYF. CDR3 in DNA: TGCAGTGCCAATTCGCCGGGGAGCTCCTACGAGCAGTACTTC.

This clonotype showed up just a few times. The V call is TRBV27, the J call TRBJ2-7; TRBD2 is a possible D gene (6 bases). The CDR3 runs to 14 residues. V lost 2 bases and J 1 base, leaving 9 bases between the germline ends. Germline V CDR1 and CDR2: MNHEY, SMNVEV (reference sequence). CDR3 amino acids: CASSLMGGSYEQYF. CDR3 sequence (DNA): TGTGCCAGCAGTTTAATGGGAGGATCCTACGAGCAGTACTTC.

A few counts support this clonotype. DNA of the CDR3: TGCGCCAGCAGCTTGTGGACAGAGGGCCAGCAGGCGCAGTATTTT. Translated: CASSLWTEGQQAQYF. The gene calls are TRBV5-1 and TRBJ2-3, with TRBD1 as a possible D gene (6 bases). Germline assignment: CDR1 SGHRS and CDR2 YFSETQ. CDR3 size: 15 residues. V dropped 1 base and J dropped 10 bases, with 19 bases sitting between them.